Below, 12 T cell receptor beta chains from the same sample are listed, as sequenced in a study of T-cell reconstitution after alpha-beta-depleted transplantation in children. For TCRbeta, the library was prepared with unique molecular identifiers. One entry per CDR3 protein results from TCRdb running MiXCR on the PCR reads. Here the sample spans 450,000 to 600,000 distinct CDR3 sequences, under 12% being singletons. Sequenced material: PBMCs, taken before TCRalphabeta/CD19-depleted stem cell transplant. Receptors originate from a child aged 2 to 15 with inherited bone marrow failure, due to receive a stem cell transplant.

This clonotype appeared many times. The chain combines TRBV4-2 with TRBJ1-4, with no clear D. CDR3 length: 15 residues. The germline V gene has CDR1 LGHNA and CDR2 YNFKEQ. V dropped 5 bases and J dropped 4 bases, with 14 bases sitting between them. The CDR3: CASSSLEVVNEKLFF. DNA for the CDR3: TGTGCCAGCAGCTCGCTGGAGGTTGTTAATGAAAAACTGTTTTTT.

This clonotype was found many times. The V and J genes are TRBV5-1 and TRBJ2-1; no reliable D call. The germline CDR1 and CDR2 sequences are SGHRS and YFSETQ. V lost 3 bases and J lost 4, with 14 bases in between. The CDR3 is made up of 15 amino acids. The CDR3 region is CASSSVSVKYNEQFF. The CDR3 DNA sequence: TGCGCCAGCAGCTCTGTCAGTGTGAAATACAATGAGCAGTTCTTC.

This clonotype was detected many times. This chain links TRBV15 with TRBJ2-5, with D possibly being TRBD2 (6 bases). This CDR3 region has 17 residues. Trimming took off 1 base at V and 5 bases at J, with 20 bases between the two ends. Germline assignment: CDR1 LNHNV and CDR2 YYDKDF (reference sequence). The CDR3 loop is CATSRVWVGGLQETQYF. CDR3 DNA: TGTGCCACCAGCAGAGTGTGGGTGGGAGGCCTCCAGGAGACCCAGTACTTC. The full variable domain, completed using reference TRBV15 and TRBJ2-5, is DAMVIQNPRYQVTQFGKPVTLSCSQTLNHNVMYWYQQKSSQAPKLLFHYYDKDFNNEADTPDNFQSRRPNTSFCFLDIRSPGLGDTAMYLCATSRVWVGGLQETQYFGPGTRLLVL.

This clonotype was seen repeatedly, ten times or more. DNA of the CDR3: TGTGCCAGCAGCTTAGAACGCTACGAGCAGTACTTC. It yields the protein CASSLERYEQYF. The chain is built from TRBV11-2 and TRBJ2-7, with D uncertain. The CDR3 contains 12 residues. Germline V CDR1 and CDR2: SGHAT, FQNNGV. V lost 0 bases and J 3 bases, leaving 3 bases between the germline ends. The variable domain in full, completed from reference TRBV11-2 and TRBJ2-7, reads EAGVAQSPRYKIIEKRQSVAFWCNPISGHATLYWYQQILGQGPKLLIQFQNNGVVDDSQLPKDRFSAERLKGVDSTLKIQPAKLEDSAVYLCASSLERYEQYFGPGTRLTVT.

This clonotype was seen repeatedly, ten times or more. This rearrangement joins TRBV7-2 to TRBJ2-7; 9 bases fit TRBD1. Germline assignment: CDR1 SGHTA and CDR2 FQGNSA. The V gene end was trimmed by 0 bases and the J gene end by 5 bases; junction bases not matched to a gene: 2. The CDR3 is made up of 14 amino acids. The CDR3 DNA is TGTGCCAGCAGCTTAGCGTGGACAGGGGACGAGCAGTACTTC. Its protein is CASSLAWTGDEQYF.

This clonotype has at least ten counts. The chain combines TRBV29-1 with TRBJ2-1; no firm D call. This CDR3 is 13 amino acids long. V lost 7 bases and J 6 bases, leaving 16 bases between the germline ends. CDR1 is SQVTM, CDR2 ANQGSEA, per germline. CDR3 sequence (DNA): TGCAGCGGAGGACGGGCCGGTGGCAATGAGCAGTTCTTC. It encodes CSGGRAGGNEQFF.

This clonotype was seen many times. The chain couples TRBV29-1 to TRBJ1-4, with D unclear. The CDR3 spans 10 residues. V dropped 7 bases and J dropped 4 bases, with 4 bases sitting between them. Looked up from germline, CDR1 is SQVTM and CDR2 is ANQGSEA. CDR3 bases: TGCAGCGCCTTTAATGAAAAACTGTTTTTT. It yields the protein CSAFNEKLFF.

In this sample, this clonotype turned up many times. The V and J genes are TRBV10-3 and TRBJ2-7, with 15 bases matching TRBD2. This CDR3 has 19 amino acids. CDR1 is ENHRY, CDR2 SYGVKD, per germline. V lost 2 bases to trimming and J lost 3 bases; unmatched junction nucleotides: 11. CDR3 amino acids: CAISEVGLAGGLLVYEQYF. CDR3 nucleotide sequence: TGTGCCATCAGTGAGGTCGGACTAGCGGGAGGGCTCTTGGTCTACGAGCAGTACTTC.

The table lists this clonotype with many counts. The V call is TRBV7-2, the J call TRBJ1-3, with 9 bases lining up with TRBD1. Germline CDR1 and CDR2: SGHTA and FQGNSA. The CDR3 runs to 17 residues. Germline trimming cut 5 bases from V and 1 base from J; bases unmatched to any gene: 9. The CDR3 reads CASSLTGGQVSGNTIYF. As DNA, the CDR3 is TGTGCCAGCAGCCTCACAGGGGGCCAGGTGTCTGGAAACACCATATATTTT.

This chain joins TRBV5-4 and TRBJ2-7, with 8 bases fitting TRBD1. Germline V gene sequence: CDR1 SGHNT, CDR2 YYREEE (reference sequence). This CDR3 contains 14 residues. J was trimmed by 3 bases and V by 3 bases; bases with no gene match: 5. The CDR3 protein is CASSWTGNFYEQYF. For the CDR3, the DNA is TGTGCCAGCAGCTGGACAGGGAATTTCTACGAGCAGTACTTC. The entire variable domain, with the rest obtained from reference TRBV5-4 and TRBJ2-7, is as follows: ETGVTQSPTHLIKTRGQQVTLRCSSQSGHNTVSWYQQALGQGPQFIFQYYREEENGRGNFPPRFSGLQFPNYSSELNVNALELDDSALYLCASSWTGNFYEQYFGPGTRLTVT.

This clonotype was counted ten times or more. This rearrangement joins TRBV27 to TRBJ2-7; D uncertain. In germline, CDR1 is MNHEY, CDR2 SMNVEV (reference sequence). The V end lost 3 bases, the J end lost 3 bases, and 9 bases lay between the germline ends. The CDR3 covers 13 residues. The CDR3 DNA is TGTGCCAGCAGTTTTAAGGCGGACTACGAGCAGTACTTC. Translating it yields CASSFKADYEQYF.

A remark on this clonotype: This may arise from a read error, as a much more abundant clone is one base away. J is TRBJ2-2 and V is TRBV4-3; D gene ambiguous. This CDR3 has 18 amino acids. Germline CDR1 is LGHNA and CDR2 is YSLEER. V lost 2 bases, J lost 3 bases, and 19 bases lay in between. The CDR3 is CASSQRMVLEKDTGELFF. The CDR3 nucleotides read TGCGCCAGCAGCCAAAGAATGGTCCTAGAAAAGGACACCGGGGAGCTGTTTTTT.